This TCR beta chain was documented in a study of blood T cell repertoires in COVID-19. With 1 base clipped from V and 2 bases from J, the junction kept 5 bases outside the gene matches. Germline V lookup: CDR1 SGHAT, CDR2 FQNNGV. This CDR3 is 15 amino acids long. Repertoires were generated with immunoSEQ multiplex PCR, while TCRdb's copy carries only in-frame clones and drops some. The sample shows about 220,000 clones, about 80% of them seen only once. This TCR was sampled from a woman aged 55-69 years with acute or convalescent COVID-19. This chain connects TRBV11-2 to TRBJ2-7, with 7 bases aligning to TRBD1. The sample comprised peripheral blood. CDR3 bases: TGTGCCAGCAGCTTAGGACAGGGCCTTGCCTACGAGCAGTACTTC. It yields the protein CASSLGQGLAYEQYF.